A single sample is the source of the 30 T cell receptor beta chains below, sequenced in a study of identical twins (dated by TCRdb to 2016 to 2017). Library generation was performed with 5' RACE. Reads for this sample came from an Illumina HiSeq 2000. TCRdb reprocessed the public reads (quality trimming at Q25 with fastp, clone calling with MiXCR) and kept in-frame beta chains. When rows share a CDR3 protein, they turn into one entry using the most common DNA and genes. Recorded for this sample are more than 600,000 distinct CDR3 sequences; about 18% of them occurred a single time. The ten largest account for about an eighth of the sample. The same data also went into a second study, on T cells expressing NK-cell markers.

Sequencing was carried out using PBMCs. Source of these receptors: a woman aged 18-29 years in good health.

This clonotype was seen more than once but under ten times. The V call is TRBV6-1, the J call TRBJ2-4; D is unresolved. Germline CDR1 and CDR2: MNHNS and SASEGT. V lost 6 bases to trimming and J lost 14 bases, with 26 bases between them. CDR3 size: 15 residues. CDR3 sequence reads: CASSLQPQTGSGEYF. In DNA form, the CDR3 reads TGTGCCAGCAGCCTACAACCACAGACGGGCTCTGGGGAGTACTTC.

This chain links TRBV9 with TRBJ2-5, with TRBD1 matching over 7 bases. CDR1 and CDR2 (germline): SGDLS, YYNGEE. This CDR3 contains 14 residues. With V trimmed by 3 bases and J by 3 bases, 5 bases remained unmatched. CDR3 coding DNA: TGTGCCAGCAGCGCCCAGGGACAGAAAGAGACCCAGTACTTC. This translates into CASSAQGQKETQYF.

This clonotype has just a few counts. This chain uses TRBV5-5 with TRBJ2-5, with 10 bases fitting TRBD2. CDR1 is SGHKS, CDR2 YYEKEE, per germline (reference sequence). J lost 3 bases, V lost 7 bases, and 9 bases had no gene match. The CDR3 loop spans 15 amino acids. In DNA, the CDR3 is TGTGCCAGCGTTCCGACTAGCGGGTGGGAAGAGACCCAGTACTTC. As protein: CASVPTSGWEETQYF.

This clonotype was counted only a few times. V and J are TRBV12-3 or TRBV12-4 and TRBJ2-5; TRBD2 matches 8 bases. J lost 5 bases, V lost 6 bases, and 8 bases had no gene match. The CDR3 sequence is 14 residues long. In DNA, the CDR3 is TGTGCCAGCAGAGAGCGGGAGAGAGGGGAGACCCAGTACTTC. Translated, it gives CASRERERGETQYF.

The V call is TRBV7-9, the J call TRBJ2-1, with 10 bases aligning to TRBD2. Germline assignment: CDR1 SEHNR and CDR2 FQNEAQ (reference sequence). This CDR3 contains 15 residues. Trimming removed 5 bases from V and 4 bases from J; junction bases left unmatched: 5. CDR3 residues: CASSPRGLAYNEQFF. The DNA for the CDR3 is TGTGCCAGCAGCCCTCGGGGACTAGCGTACAATGAGCAGTTCTTC.

The chain links TRBV7-2 to TRBJ2-7, with 9 bases lining up with TRBD2. The CDR3 totals 16 residues. Germline trimming cut 1 base from V and 3 bases from J; bases unmatched to any gene: 7. Germline CDR1 and CDR2: SGHTA and FQGNSA. The CDR3 here is CASSLGGGREGYEQYF. CDR3 DNA: TGTGCCAGCAGCTTAGGAGGTGGGCGGGAGGGCTACGAGCAGTACTTC. Using reference TRBV7-2 and TRBJ2-7 for the parts outside the CDR3, the full variable domain is GAGVSQSPSNKVTEKGKDVELRCDPISGHTALYWYRQSLGQGLEFLIYFQGNSAPDKSGLPSDRFSAERTGGSVSTLTIQRTQQEDSAVYLCASSLGGGREGYEQYFGPGTRLTVT.

This clonotype occurred many times. The J gene is TRBJ2-1, the V gene TRBV7-9; D is unresolved. With 1 base removed from V and 9 bases from J, the gap between germline ends came to 7 bases. Germline V gives CDR1 SEHNR, CDR2 FQNEAQ (reference sequence). The CDR3 length is 12 residues. The CDR3 protein is CASSLVVPEQFF. The CDR3 coding sequence is TGTGCCAGCAGCTTAGTTGTGCCTGAGCAGTTCTTC.

This chain uses TRBV6-5 with TRBJ2-1; D is possibly TRBD2 (7 bases). V was clipped by 4 bases and J by 7 bases, with 17 bases between them. The CDR3 contains 15 residues. CDR1 is MNHEY and CDR2 is SVGAGI in the germline V gene. Written as DNA, the CDR3 is TGTGCCAGCAGTTTCGTGGGGGGGGCGCGGAATGAGCAGTTCTTC. This encodes CASSFVGGARNEQFF.

This clonotype occurred many times. The V call is TRBV27, the J call TRBJ2-1; the D gene is possibly TRBD2 (6 bases). CDR3 length: 15 residues. Germline CDR1 is MNHEY and CDR2 is SMNVEV (reference sequence). V dropped 5 bases and J dropped 4 bases, with 15 bases sitting between them. In DNA, the CDR3 is TGTGCCAGCAGTCCAGGGACTGGCCGTTACAATGAGCAGTTCTTC. It is translated as CASSPGTGRYNEQFF.

The gene calls are TRBV24-1 and TRBJ2-1; 8 nucleotides align to TRBD1. V lost 7 bases to trimming and J lost 6 bases; unmatched junction nucleotides: 4. The CDR3 spans 13 residues. Germline V gene lookup returns CDR1 KGHDR and CDR2 SFDVKD. CDR3 DNA: TGTGCCACCAGGGCCAGGGGGCGCAATGAGCAGTTCTTC. It is translated as CATRARGRNEQFF.

This clonotype came up a few times. The chain joins TRBV21-1 to TRBJ2-7. TRBV21-1 is a known pseudogene. The CDR3 extends over 11 amino acids. CDR3 in DNA: TGTGCCAGCAGCAAAGGTTCGGCGCAGTACTTC. Amino acids: CASSKGSAQYF.

The chain uses TRBV4-3 and TRBJ2-3, with 7 bases fitting TRBD1. V was clipped by 1 base and J by 5 bases; unmatched bases: 12. CDR1 and CDR2 (germline): LGHNA, YSLEER. CDR3 length: 17 amino acids. The chain's CDR3 is CASSQGSVNRDRDTQYF. For the CDR3, the DNA is TGCGCCAGCAGCCAAGGCTCGGTAAACCGGGACAGAGATACGCAGTATTTT.

The V and J genes are TRBV2 and TRBJ2-5; D is undetermined. V shed 3 bases and J shed 10 bases, with 9 bases lying between them. The CDR3 runs 11 residues. Germline V lookup: CDR1 SNHLY, CDR2 FYNNEI. CDR3 coding DNA: TGTGCCAGCAGTGACGCCAGGAGCCAGTACTTC. It codes for CASSDARSQYF.

The chain is built from TRBV4-3 and TRBJ1-5, with D perhaps matching TRBD1 (6 bases). The CDR3 sequence is 15 residues long. Germline V gene data show CDR1 as LGHNA and CDR2 as YSLEER. Trimming pared 0 bases from V and 6 bases from J, leaving 12 bases between. Written as DNA, the CDR3 is TGCGCCAGCAGCCAAGATATAACAGGGACTCAGCCCCAGCATTTT. Its translation is CASSQDITGTQPQHF.

This chain links TRBV20-1 with TRBJ2-1; no definite D call. Germline V lookup: CDR1 DFQATT, CDR2 SNEGSKA (reference sequence). V was pared by 3 bases and J by 8 bases, with 11 bases between. CDR3 size: 12 residues. The chain's CDR3 is CSASDGWDEQFF. The CDR3 DNA reads TGCAGTGCTAGCGACGGGTGGGATGAGCAGTTCTTC.

This clonotype was counted a few times. V usage is TRBV20-1 and J usage is TRBJ2-3; no clear D. Trimming took off 5 bases at V and 9 bases at J, with 12 bases between the two ends. Per the germline V gene, CDR1 is DFQATT and CDR2 is SNEGSKA (reference sequence). This CDR3 region has 11 residues. CDR3 bases: TGCAGTGCTCGCCGAGAAGGGACGCAGTATTTT. Its protein product is CSARREGTQYF.

The V and J genes are TRBV20-1 and TRBJ1-1, with unresolved D. CDR1 is DFQATT, CDR2 SNEGSKA, per germline (reference sequence). With 4 bases removed from V and 3 bases from J, the gap between germline ends came to 6 bases. The CDR3 length is 11 residues. In DNA form, the CDR3 reads TGCAGTGCTACGAGATACACTGAAGCTTTCTTT. Protein sequence: CSATRYTEAFF.

This clonotype was counted a few times. This chain connects TRBV2 to TRBJ2-7, with D unclear. Germline V gene data show CDR1 as SNHLY and CDR2 as FYNNEI. There are 11 residues in the CDR3. V dropped 3 bases and J dropped 12 bases, with 12 bases sitting between them. CDR3 region: CASSEDGLRYF. In nucleotides, the CDR3 is TGTGCCAGCAGTGAGGACGGCTTACGGTACTTC.

The chain carries TRBV4-2 and TRBJ2-7; the match to TRBD2 covers 8 bases. The germline V gene has CDR1 LGHNA and CDR2 YNFKEQ. V gave up 1 base and J gave up 0 bases; unmatched junction bases: 5. CDR3 length: 16 residues. The CDR3 sequence: CASSQAQRGYSYEQYF. The CDR3 coding sequence is TGTGCCAGCAGCCAAGCGCAGCGGGGGTACTCCTACGAGCAGTACTTC.

This chain joins TRBV20-1 and TRBJ2-7; 14 positions agree with TRBD2. Germline V gives CDR1 DFQATT, CDR2 SNEGSKA (reference sequence). The CDR3 has 16 residues. Trimming took 4 bases from V and 3 from J; bases not matched to a gene: 8. The CDR3 coding sequence is TGCAGTGCTATTCCTTCCGGGACTAGCGGGGGCTACGAGCAGTACTTC. This encodes CSAIPSGTSGGYEQYF.

The rearrangement uses TRBV20-1 and TRBJ1-2; no definite D call. The CDR3 consists of 12 residues. Germline V gene lookup returns CDR1 DFQATT and CDR2 SNEGSKA (reference sequence). V was clipped by 2 bases and J by 5 bases, with 9 bases between them. The CDR3 DNA follows: TGCAGTGCTAGATGGAGGACTTATGGCTACACCTTC. Translated: CSARWRTYGYTF.

This clonotype was seen a handful of times. The chain joins TRBV5-1 to TRBJ2-7, with TRBD2 matching over 14 bases. The V and J ends lost 0 bases and 4 bases, in that order; junction bases with no gene match: 3. The CDR3 is 16 residues long. Germline loops: CDR1 SGHRS, CDR2 YFSETQ. The CDR3 sequence: CASSLAGTSGGYEQYF. CDR3 sequence (DNA): TGCGCCAGCAGCTTGGCCGGGACTAGCGGGGGTTACGAGCAGTACTTC.

The table lists this clonotype with a few counts. V gene TRBV9 combines with J gene TRBJ1-1, with TRBD1 identical over 10 bases. This CDR3 has 16 residues. Germline lookup yields CDR1 SGDLS and CDR2 YYNGEE. The trim removed 4 bases at V and 5 bases at J, leaving 11 bases unmatched. DNA for the CDR3: TGTGCCAGCAGCACTGGACAGGGGGTTTCAACTACTGAAGCTTTCTTT. It codes for CASSTGQGVSTTEAFF.

The chain has TRBV7-6 and TRBJ2-4, with D maybe TRBD2 (6 bases). Germline assignment: CDR1 SGHVS and CDR2 FNYEAQ. The length of the CDR3 is 17 residues. The V gene lost 5 bases and the J gene lost 0 bases, with 17 bases spanning the gap. The CDR3 bases are TGTGCCAGCAGCCCCGGATGGTCAGCGGGAGCCAAAAACATTCAGTACTTC. As protein: CASSPGWSAGAKNIQYF.

This clonotype was detected many times. The chain recombines TRBV29-1 with TRBJ2-2; tentatively, D is TRBD1 (8 bases). The V end lost 7 bases, the J end lost 2 bases, and 14 bases lay between the germline ends. This CDR3 region has 14 residues. Germline values: CDR1 SQVTM, CDR2 ANQGSEA. The CDR3 protein is CSAGQGLNTGELFF. The CDR3 DNA reads as TGCAGCGCTGGACAGGGACTAAACACCGGGGAGCTGTTTTTT.

The rearrangement uses TRBV10-3 and TRBJ2-1; the D gene is possibly TRBD2 (6 bases). Trimming pared 3 bases from V and 4 bases from J, leaving 19 bases between. Germline CDR1 ENHRY, CDR2 SYGVKD. This CDR3 has 17 amino acids. Here the CDR3 reads CAISDTGTSKRYNEQFF. The CDR3 DNA reads as TGTGCCATCAGTGACACCGGGACTTCAAAGAGATACAATGAGCAGTTCTTC.

This clonotype was seen a few times. The DNA of the CDR3 is TGTGCCAGCAGCTTGCCGGTGACTAGCGGCCGTACTCCTTACAATGAGCAGTTCTTC. This translates into CASSLPVTSGRTPYNEQFF. The rearrangement links TRBV11-1 to TRBJ2-1; TRBD2 matches at 9 bases. Germline V lookup: CDR1 SGHAT, CDR2 FQDESV (reference sequence). The CDR3 contains 19 residues. Unmatched junction bases numbered 16, after V lost 3 bases and J lost 4 bases. The complete variable domain, with remaining parts taken from reference TRBV11-1 and TRBJ2-1, reads EAEVAQSPRYKITEKSQAVAFWCDPISGHATLYWYRQILGQGPELLVQFQDESVVDDSQLPKDRFSAERLKGVDSTLKIQPAELGDSAMYLCASSLPVTSGRTPYNEQFFGPGTRLTVL.

The J gene is TRBJ2-5, the V gene TRBV7-2; possible D gene TRBD1, 5 bases. CDR1 SGHTA and CDR2 FQGNSA come from the germline V gene. The V gene lost 5 bases and the J gene lost 3 bases, with 10 bases spanning the gap. The CDR3 loop spans 13 amino acids. As DNA, the CDR3 is TGTGCCAGCAGCCGTGGGGCAGAAGAGACCCAGTACTTC. Its translation: CASSRGAEETQYF. The variable domain in full, completed from reference TRBV7-2 and TRBJ2-5, reads GAGVSQSPSNKVTEKGKDVELRCDPISGHTALYWYRQSLGQGLEFLIYFQGNSAPDKSGLPSDRFSAERTGGSVSTLTIQRTQQEDSAVYLCASSRGAEETQYFGPGTRLLVL.

Ten or more counts support this clonotype. The V call is TRBV5-1, the J call TRBJ1-5, with TRBD1 matching over 7 bases. Germline V gives CDR1 SGHRS, CDR2 YFSETQ. CDR3 size: 15 residues. J gave up 2 bases and V 4 bases, and 6 bases lay outside the gene matches. The DNA for the CDR3 is TGCGCCAGCAGCAAAGGGACAGAGGGCAATCAGCCCCAGCATTTT. Its protein is CASSKGTEGNQPQHF.

Details on this clonotype: Just one base apart from a much larger clone, this may be a read error. The chain couples TRBV6-2 or TRBV6-3 to TRBJ2-5, with 12 bases lining up with TRBD1. This CDR3 spans 15 amino acids. The junction had 7 bases not matched to a gene; V was cut back by 6 bases and J by 5 bases. Per the germline V gene, CDR1 is MNHEY and CDR2 is SVGEGT. CDR3 residues: CASRTGQGAGETQYF. The CDR3 bases are TGTGCCAGCAGGACGGGACAGGGGGCCGGTGAGACCCAGTACTTC.